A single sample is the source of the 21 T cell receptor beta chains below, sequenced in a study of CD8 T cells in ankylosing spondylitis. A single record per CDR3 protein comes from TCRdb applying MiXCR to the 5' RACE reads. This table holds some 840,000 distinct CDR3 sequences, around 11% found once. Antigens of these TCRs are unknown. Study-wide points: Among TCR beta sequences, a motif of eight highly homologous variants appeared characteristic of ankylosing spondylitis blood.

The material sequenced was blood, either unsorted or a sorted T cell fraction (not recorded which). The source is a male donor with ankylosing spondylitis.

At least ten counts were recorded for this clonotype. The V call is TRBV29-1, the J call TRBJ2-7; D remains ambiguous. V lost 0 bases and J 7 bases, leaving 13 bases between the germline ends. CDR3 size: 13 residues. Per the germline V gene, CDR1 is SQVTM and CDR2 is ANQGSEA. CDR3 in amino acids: CSVEESPLGEQYF. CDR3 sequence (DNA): TGCAGCGTTGAAGAATCCCCTTTGGGGGAGCAGTACTTC.

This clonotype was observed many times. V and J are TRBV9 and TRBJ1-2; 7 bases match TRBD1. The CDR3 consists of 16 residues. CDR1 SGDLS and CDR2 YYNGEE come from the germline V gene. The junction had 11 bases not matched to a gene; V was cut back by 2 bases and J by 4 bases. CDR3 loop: CASSVASTGVSYGYTF. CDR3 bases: TGTGCCAGCAGCGTTGCCAGCACAGGGGTGAGCTATGGCTACACCTTC.

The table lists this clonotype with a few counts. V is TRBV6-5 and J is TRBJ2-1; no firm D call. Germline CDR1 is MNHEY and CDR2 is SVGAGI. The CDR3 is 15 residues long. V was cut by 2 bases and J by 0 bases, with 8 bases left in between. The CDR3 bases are TGTGCCAGCAGTTACCTGGATCCCTCCTACAATGAGCAGTTCTTC. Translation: CASSYLDPSYNEQFF.

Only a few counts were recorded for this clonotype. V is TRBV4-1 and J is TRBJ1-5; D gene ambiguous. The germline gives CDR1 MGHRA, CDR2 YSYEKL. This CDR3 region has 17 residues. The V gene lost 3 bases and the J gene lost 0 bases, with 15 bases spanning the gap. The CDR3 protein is CASSQTGRIYSNQPQHF. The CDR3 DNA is TGCGCCAGCAGCCAGACGGGTCGGATTTATAGCAATCAGCCCCAGCATTTT.

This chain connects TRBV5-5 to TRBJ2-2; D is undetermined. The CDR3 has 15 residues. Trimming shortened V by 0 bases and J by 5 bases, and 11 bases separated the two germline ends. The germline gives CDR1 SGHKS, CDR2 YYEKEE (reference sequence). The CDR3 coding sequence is TGTGCCAGCAGCTTGGCTATTTCTGGGACCGGGGAGCTGTTTTTT. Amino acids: CASSLAISGTGELFF.

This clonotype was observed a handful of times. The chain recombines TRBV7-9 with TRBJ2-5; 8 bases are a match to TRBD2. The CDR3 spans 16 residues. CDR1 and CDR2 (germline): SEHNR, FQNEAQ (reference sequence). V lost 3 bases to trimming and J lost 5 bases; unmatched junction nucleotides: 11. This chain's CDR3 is CASSFPSGGLRETQYF. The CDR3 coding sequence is TGTGCCAGCAGCTTCCCTTCGGGGGGGCTAAGGGAGACCCAGTACTTC.

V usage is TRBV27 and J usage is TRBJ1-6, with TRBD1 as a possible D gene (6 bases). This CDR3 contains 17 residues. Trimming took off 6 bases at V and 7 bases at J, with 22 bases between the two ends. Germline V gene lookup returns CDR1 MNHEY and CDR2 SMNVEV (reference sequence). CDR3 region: CASRRSGEIRGNSPLHF. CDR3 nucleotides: TGTGCCAGCAGACGAAGTGGGGAAATTAGGGGGAATTCACCCCTCCACTTT.

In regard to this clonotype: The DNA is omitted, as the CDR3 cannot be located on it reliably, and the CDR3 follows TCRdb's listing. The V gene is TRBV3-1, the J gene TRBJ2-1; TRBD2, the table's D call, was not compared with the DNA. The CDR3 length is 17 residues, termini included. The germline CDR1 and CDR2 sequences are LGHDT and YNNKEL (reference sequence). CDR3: CASSLQNAGDFGNEQFF.

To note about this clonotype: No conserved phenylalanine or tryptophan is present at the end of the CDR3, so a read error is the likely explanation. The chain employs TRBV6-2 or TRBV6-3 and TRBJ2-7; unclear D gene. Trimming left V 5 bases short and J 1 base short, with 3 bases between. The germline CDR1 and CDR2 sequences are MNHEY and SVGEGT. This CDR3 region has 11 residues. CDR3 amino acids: CASSPSYEQYI. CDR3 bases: TGTGCCAGCAGTCCGTCCTACGAGCAGTACATC.

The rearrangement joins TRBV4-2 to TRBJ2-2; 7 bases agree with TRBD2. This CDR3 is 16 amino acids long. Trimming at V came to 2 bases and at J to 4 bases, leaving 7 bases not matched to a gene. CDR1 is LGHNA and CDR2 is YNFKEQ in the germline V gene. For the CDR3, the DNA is TGTGCCAGCAGCCAAATAGGAGGGAGGGGCACCGGGGAGCTGTTTTTT. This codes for CASSQIGGRGTGELFF.

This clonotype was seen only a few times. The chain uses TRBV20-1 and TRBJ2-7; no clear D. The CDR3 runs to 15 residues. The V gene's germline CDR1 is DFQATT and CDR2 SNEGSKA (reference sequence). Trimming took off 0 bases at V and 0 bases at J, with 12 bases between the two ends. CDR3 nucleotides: TGCAGTGCTAGAGATAGGGTACCGGCCTCCTACGAGCAGTACTTC. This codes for CSARDRVPASYEQYF.

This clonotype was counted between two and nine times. CDR3 nucleotides: TGCGCCAGCAGCTCAATCGGGACAGGGGGCAATGAGCAGTTCTTC. Translating gives CASSSIGTGGNEQFF. The genes are TRBV5-1 and TRBJ2-1, with TRBD1 matching over 11 bases. The CDR3 length is 15 residues. After removal of 3 bases from V and 6 bases from J, the junction contained 5 bases not matched to a gene. CDR1 and CDR2 (germline): SGHRS, YFSETQ.

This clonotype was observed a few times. This CDR3 is CSASRGPATDTQYF. Written as DNA, the CDR3 is TGCAGTGCTAGCAGGGGGCCGGCCACAGATACGCAGTATTTT. The rearrangement links TRBV20-1 to TRBJ2-3; 8 nucleotides match TRBD1. Germline V gene sequence: CDR1 DFQATT, CDR2 SNEGSKA (reference sequence). The CDR3 runs 14 residues. The trim removed 3 bases at V and 2 bases at J, leaving 4 bases unmatched.

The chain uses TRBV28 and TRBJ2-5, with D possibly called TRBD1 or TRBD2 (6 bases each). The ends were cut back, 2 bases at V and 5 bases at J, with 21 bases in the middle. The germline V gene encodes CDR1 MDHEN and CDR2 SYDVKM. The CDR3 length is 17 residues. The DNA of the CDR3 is TGTGCCAGCAGTTTACGGGGCCGGGGGCTGCCGTACGAGACCCAGTACTTC. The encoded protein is CASSLRGRGLPYETQYF.

As DNA, the CDR3 is TGCAGTGCTAGAGAAGCGACTTCTAGCACAGATACGCAGTATTTT. Translation gives CSAREATSSTDTQYF. The chain employs TRBV20-1 and TRBJ2-3; D not resolved. The CDR3 is 15 amino acids. Germline loops: CDR1 DFQATT, CDR2 SNEGSKA (reference sequence). V was shortened by 0 bases and J by 0 bases, with 10 bases between the two germline ends.

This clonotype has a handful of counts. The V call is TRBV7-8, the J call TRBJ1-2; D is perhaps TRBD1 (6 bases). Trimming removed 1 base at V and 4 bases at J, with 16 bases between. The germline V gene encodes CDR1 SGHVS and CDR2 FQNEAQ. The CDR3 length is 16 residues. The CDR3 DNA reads TGTGCCAGCAGCTTAGTAGGGGGGGTTTTGGGCTATGGCTACACCTTC. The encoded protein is CASSLVGGVLGYGYTF.

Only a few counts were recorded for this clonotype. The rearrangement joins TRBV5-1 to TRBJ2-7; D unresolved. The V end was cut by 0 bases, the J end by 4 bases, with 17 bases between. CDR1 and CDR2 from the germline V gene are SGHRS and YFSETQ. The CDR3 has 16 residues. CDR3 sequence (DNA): TGCGCCAGCAGCTTGGACGGATACGGCACAATTTACGAGCAGTACTTC. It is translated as CASSLDGYGTIYEQYF.

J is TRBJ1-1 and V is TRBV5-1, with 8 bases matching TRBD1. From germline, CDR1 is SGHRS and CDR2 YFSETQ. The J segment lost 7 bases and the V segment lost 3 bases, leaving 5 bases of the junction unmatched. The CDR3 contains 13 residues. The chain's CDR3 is CASSSGTGLEAFF. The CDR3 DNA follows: TGCGCCAGCAGCTCTGGGACAGGCCTTGAAGCTTTCTTT.

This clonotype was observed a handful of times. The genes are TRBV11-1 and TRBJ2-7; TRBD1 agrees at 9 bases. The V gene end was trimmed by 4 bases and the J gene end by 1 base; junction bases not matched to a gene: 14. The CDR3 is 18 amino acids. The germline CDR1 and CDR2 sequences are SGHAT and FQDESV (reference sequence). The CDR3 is CASSSRGFPGQGSYEQYF. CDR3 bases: TGTGCCAGCAGCTCCCGGGGGTTTCCGGGACAGGGATCCTACGAGCAGTACTTC.

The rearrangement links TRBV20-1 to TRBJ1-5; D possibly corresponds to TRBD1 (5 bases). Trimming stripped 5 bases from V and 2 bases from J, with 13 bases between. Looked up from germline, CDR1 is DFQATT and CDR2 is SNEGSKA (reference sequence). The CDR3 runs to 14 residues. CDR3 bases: TGCAGTGCTTGGGGCGGTGGAGGCAATCAGCCCCAGCATTTT. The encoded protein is CSAWGGGGNQPQHF.

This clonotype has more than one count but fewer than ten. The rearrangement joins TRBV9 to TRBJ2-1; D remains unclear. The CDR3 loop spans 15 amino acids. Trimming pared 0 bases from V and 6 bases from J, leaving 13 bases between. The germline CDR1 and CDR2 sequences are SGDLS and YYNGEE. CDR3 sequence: CASSVEIARSNEQFF. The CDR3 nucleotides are TGTGCCAGCAGCGTAGAAATAGCAAGATCCAATGAGCAGTTCTTC.